The rows below give T cell receptor beta chains drawn from one sample of a study of blood T cells in healthy people across ages. TCRdb reprocessed the 5' RACE reads with MiXCR, giving one entry per CDR3 protein. The sample has over 600,000 distinct CDR3 sequences; around 50% are singletons. The sequenced sample consisted of blood. The receptors stem from a man in his forties in good health. Each CDR3 is given with its conserved first and last residue. The order of the fields is J gene, clone size, V gene, D gene, CDR3 protein, CDR3 DNA. The D gene is left open where the match is weak. For some rows the clone size is stated as once, few or many, or as a class when expanded; others skip it.

>TRBJ2-5|few|TRBV20-1|.
CSARDGGSHQETQYF
TGCAGTGCTAGAGATGGTGGCAGCCACCAAGAGACCCAGTACTTC
>TRBJ2-5|.|TRBV3-1|TRBD2
CASSLRSGGFQETQYF
TGTGCCAGCAGCCTAAGAAGCGGGGGGTTCCAAGAGACCCAGTACTTC
>TRBJ2-3|.|TRBV4-3|.
CASSRNRVSTDTQYF
TGCGCCAGCAGCCGAAACAGGGTTTCCACAGATACGCAGTATTTT
>TRBJ2-3|few|TRBV2|.
CASSEIDTQYF
TGTGCCAGCAGTGAAATAGATACGCAGTATTTT
>TRBJ1-2|few|TRBV9|.
CASSVVGDANYGYTF
TGTGCCAGCAGCGTGGTAGGAGATGCTAACTATGGCTACACCTTC
>TRBJ1-6|.|TRBV7-9|TRBD1
CASSSTGQNSPLHF
TGTGCCAGCAGCTCAACGGGACAGAATTCACCCCTCCACTTT
>TRBJ2-5|.|TRBV5-1|TRBD2
CASSLAGRVSNEQYF
TGCGCCAGCAGCTTGGCCGGGAGGGTGAGCAATGAGCAGTACTTC
>TRBJ1-1|.|TRBV27|.
CATRDGNTEAFF
TGTGCCACCCGAGACGGAAACACTGAAGCTTTCTTT
>TRBJ2-7|.|TRBV6-6|TRBD2
CASSRLAGGAYEQYF
TGTGCCAGCAGCCGACTAGCGGGGGGAGCCTACGAGCAGTACTTC
>TRBJ2-1|.|TRBV7-2|TRBD2
CASSLEAGGLVREQFF
TGTGCCAGCAGCTTAGAGGCGGGGGGCTTGGTACGGGAGCAGTTCTTC
>TRBJ2-7|.|TRBV12-3/TRBV12-4|TRBD1
CASSLALSTGESVYF
TGTGCCAGCAGTTTAGCACTCTCGACAGGGGAGAGTGTGTACTTC
>TRBJ2-7|.|TRBV27|.
CASRRAGAISYEQYF
TGTGCCAGCAGGCGGGCCGGGGCGATCTCCTACGAGCAGTACTTC
>TRBJ1-5|.|TRBV12-3/TRBV12-4|TRBD1
CASSSHRGSVNQPQHF
TGTGCCAGCAGTTCCCACAGGGGGTCGGTGAATCAGCCCCAGCATTTT
>TRBJ2-1|.|TRBV5-5|TRBD2
CVSSLAPTSGRGEQFF
TGTGTCAGCAGCTTGGCCCCGACTAGCGGGAGGGGTGAGCAGTTCTTC
>TRBJ1-1|.|TRBV2|TRBD1
CASRAPTGATEAFF
TGTGCCAGCAGGGCCCCGACAGGGGCCACTGAAGCTTTCTTT
>TRBJ1-6|.|TRBV20-1|.
CSARRPGDSPLHF
TGCAGTGCTAGGCGACCGGGGGATTCACCCCTCCACTTT
>TRBJ1-1|.|TRBV7-8|TRBD1
CASSLIQGSFTEAFF
TGTGCCAGCAGCTTAATACAGGGGAGTTTCACTGAAGCTTTCTTT
>TRBJ2-7|.|TRBV7-2|TRBD2
CASSLFGAASGRAYEQYF
TGTGCCAGCAGCTTATTCGGGGCAGCGAGCGGGAGAGCGTACGAGCAGTACTTC
>TRBJ2-3|.|TRBV6-5|.
CASGQGETQYF
TGTGCCAGCGGCCAGGGTGAGACGCAGTATTTT
>TRBJ1-2|few|TRBV4-1|TRBD1
CASSHTQPGTGDGYTF
TGCGCCAGCAGCCATACTCAACCCGGGACAGGGGATGGCTACACCTTC
>TRBJ1-1|.|TRBV5-1|TRBD1
CASSPGQGNAGTEAFF
TGCGCCAGCAGTCCCGGACAGGGTAACGCGGGCACTGAAGCTTTCTTT
>TRBJ1-5|.|TRBV2|.
CASSVRHQSNQPQHF
TGTGCCAGCAGTGTAAGACACCAAAGCAATCAGCCCCAGCATTTT
>TRBJ2-7|.|TRBV29-1|.
CSVSQGANYEQYF
TGCAGCGTCAGTCAAGGTGCGAACTACGAGCAGTACTTC
>TRBJ2-5|.|TRBV5-1|.
CASSVDGRTSETQYF
TGCGCCAGCAGCGTGGACGGACGCACCTCAGAGACCCAGTACTTC
>TRBJ2-5|few|TRBV5-1|TRBD2
CASSSGVAGVSSEYF
TGCGCCAGCAGCTCGGGAGTAGCGGGAGTAAGTAGTGAGTACTTC
>TRBJ2-4|.|TRBV11-2|.
CASSLWGWSKNIQYF
TGTGCCAGCAGCTTATGGGGTTGGAGCAAAAACATTCAGTACTTC
>TRBJ2-7|few|TRBV6-2/TRBV6-3|TRBD2
CASRRGLAEDEQYF
TGTGCCAGCAGGAGGGGACTAGCGGAGGACGAGCAGTACTTC
>TRBJ2-3|few|TRBV7-2|TRBD2
CASSLRGISSTDTQYF
TGTGCCAGCAGCTTGCGGGGGATTTCTAGCACAGATACGCAGTATTTT
>TRBJ2-1|.|TRBV20-1|.
CSARSIALLDEQFF
TGCAGTGCTAGATCGATAGCTTTACTCGATGAGCAGTTCTTC
>TRBJ2-2|.|TRBV2|.
CASSEGQGRNTGELFF
TGTGCCAGCAGTGAAGGGCAAGGCAGGAACACCGGGGAGCTGTTTTTT
>TRBJ2-7|.|TRBV29-1|.
CSVEVEFYEQYF
TGCAGCGTTGAAGTGGAATTTTACGAGCAGTACTTC
>TRBJ2-3|few|TRBV28|TRBD1
CASSFGTGRTDTQYF
TGTGCCAGCAGTTTTGGGACAGGGCGCACAGATACGCAGTATTTT
>TRBJ2-5|.|TRBV6-2/TRBV6-3|.
CASRVLAETQYF
TGTGCCAGCAGAGTCCTTGCGGAGACCCAGTACTTC
>TRBJ2-3|few|TRBV9|TRBD1
CASSEPWGHRGDTQYF
TGTGCCAGCAGCGAACCATGGGGGCACAGGGGAGATACGCAGTATTTT
>TRBJ2-6|.|TRBV7-3|.
CASSLGIDSVSGANVLTF
TGTGCCAGCAGCTTGGGGATCGACAGCGTCTCTGGGGCCAACGTCCTGACTTTC
>TRBJ2-3|.|TRBV2|.
CASYPSTDTQYF
TGTGCCAGCTACCCTAGCACAGATACGCAGTATTTT
>TRBJ2-5|few|TRBV27|TRBD1
CASSFRSGQRQETQYF
TGTGCCAGCAGTTTTAGATCGGGACAGCGCCAAGAGACCCAGTACTTC
>TRBJ2-7|.|TRBV7-2|TRBD2
CASSTASGSYEQYF
TGTGCCAGCAGCACCGCTAGCGGGAGCTACGAGCAGTACTTC
>TRBJ2-7|.|TRBV6-6|.
CASSYSERINYYEQYF
TGTGCCAGCAGTTACTCAGAGCGAATCAACTACTACGAGCAGTACTTC
>TRBJ2-5|once|TRBV11-3|.
CASSFGRHNEQYF
TGTGCCAGCAGCTTCGGGCGACACAATGAGCAGTACTTC
>TRBJ2-5|few|TRBV6-2/TRBV6-3|.
CASRGDEVGEQYF
TGTGCCAGCAGGGGGGACGAAGTGGGAGAGCAGTACTTC
>TRBJ2-7|.|TRBV5-6|.
CASSWATGDAYNEQYF
TGTGCCAGCAGCTGGGCGACTGGGGATGCCTACAATGAGCAGTACTTC
>TRBJ2-3|.|TRBV3-1|.
CASSQELVLSTDTQYF
TGTGCCAGCAGCCAAGAACTAGTCCTTAGCACAGATACGCAGTATTTT
>TRBJ2-4|few|TRBV20-1|.
CSARGPGVNIQYF
TGCAGTGCTAGAGGGCCAGGGGTCAACATTCAGTACTTC
>TRBJ2-1|.|TRBV11-1|.
CASSLVSRGYNEQFF
TGTGCCAGCAGCTTAGTCTCGCGCGGTTACAATGAGCAGTTCTTC
>TRBJ2-1|once|TRBV6-5|.
CASSWSKGEQFF
TGTGCCAGCAGTTGGTCGAAGGGAGAGCAGTTCTTC
>TRBJ2-7|.|TRBV14|.
CASSLPPVGVSYEQYF
TGTGCCAGCAGCCTACCCCCTGTAGGGGTTAGCTACGAGCAGTACTTC
>TRBJ2-4|.|TRBV6-2/TRBV6-3|.
CASSYAGQGAKNIQYF
TGTGCCAGCAGTTACGCCGGGCAGGGGGCCAAAAACATTCAGTACTTC
>TRBJ2-3|once|TRBV20-1|TRBD1
CSATGRDTQYF
TGCAGTGCGACAGGGCGAGATACGCAGTATTTT
>TRBJ2-7|once|TRBV9|.
CASSPRLGVEFEQYF
TGTGCCAGCAGCCCCCGTTTGGGGGTGGAGTTCGAGCAGTACTTC
>TRBJ2-5|.|TRBV10-3|.
CAISERPRGLETQYF
TGTGCCATCAGTGAACGACCCAGGGGCTTGGAGACCCAGTACTTC
>TRBJ2-1|few|TRBV20-1|.
CSAREAGAYNEQFF
TGCAGTGCTAGAGAAGCAGGGGCCTACAATGAGCAGTTCTTC
>TRBJ2-2|.|TRBV11-2|TRBD2
CASRAGTSGTGELFF
TGTGCCAGCAGGGCCGGGACTAGCGGTACCGGGGAGCTGTTTTTT
>TRBJ2-2|.|TRBV5-1|.
CASSQDRLDTGELFF
TGCGCCAGCAGCCAGGACAGACTTGACACCGGGGAGCTGTTTTTT
>TRBJ2-6|.|TRBV7-3|.
CASSLRRQAGANVLTF
TGTGCCAGCAGCTTAAGGCGGCAGGCTGGGGCCAACGTCCTGACTTTC
>TRBJ2-7|.|TRBV7-7|.
CASSQTADTSAYEQYF
TGTGCCAGCAGCCAGACGGCCGACACGAGCGCCTACGAGCAGTACTTC
>TRBJ1-6|few|TRBV28|.
CASSLALGENSPLHF
TGTGCCAGCAGTTTAGCCCTTGGGGAAAATTCACCCCTCCACTTT
>TRBJ2-7|once|TRBV28|TRBD2
CASSRTSGGSYEQYF
TGTGCCAGCAGCCGAACTAGCGGGGGCTCCTACGAGCAGTACTTC
>TRBJ2-1|.|TRBV15|TRBD2
CATSRASGGVHNEQFF
TGTGCCACCAGCAGAGCCAGCGGGGGGGTTCACAATGAGCAGTTCTTC
>TRBJ2-6|.|TRBV20-1|.
CSARDSGAGANVLTF
TGCAGTGCTAGAGATTCGGGAGCTGGGGCCAACGTCCTGACTTTC